Following are 14 T cell receptor beta chains from one sample sequenced in a study of blood T cell repertoires in COVID-19. TCRdb's table, derived via immunoSEQ multiplex PCR, lists solely in-frame clones and lacks some. The data hold some 160,000 clones, with 78% observed a single time. The sequencing sample was made of peripheral blood. These receptors originate from a woman older than 75 with acute or convalescent COVID-19.

The chain uses TRBV19 and TRBJ1-6, with unresolved D. Between the trimmed V and J ends, which lost 3 bases and 7 bases, there was a span of 10 bases. Germline V gene lookup returns CDR1 LNHDA and CDR2 SQIVND (reference sequence). The CDR3 runs 14 residues. CDR3 coding DNA: TGTGCCAGTAGTATCGGGGTTTTAAATTCACCCCTCCACTTT. Translated, it gives CASSIGVLNSPLHF.

The CDR3 here is CASSYLDGSYGYTF. The DNA of the CDR3 is TGTGCCAGCAGTTACCTCGACGGGAGCTATGGCTACACCTTC. The chain uses TRBV6-5 and TRBJ1-2; D is uncertain. The germline V gene has CDR1 MNHEY and CDR2 SVGAGI. This CDR3 comprises 14 residues. Between the trimmed V and J ends, which lost 2 bases and 4 bases, there was a span of 11 bases.

V and J are TRBV19 and TRBJ1-4; no definite D call. The V end lost 7 bases, the J end lost 7 bases, and 13 bases lay between the germline ends. From germline, CDR1 is LNHDA and CDR2 SQIVND (reference sequence). The CDR3 loop spans 13 amino acids. CDR3 nucleotide sequence: TGTGCCAGTAAGAATAACCCGAGTGAAAAACTGTTTTTT. Its protein product is CASKNNPSEKLFF.

The chain has TRBV11-1 and TRBJ2-2, with D perhaps TRBD2 (5 bases). Deletions cut 5 bases from V and 6 bases from J, with 10 bases between. The germline CDR1 and CDR2 sequences are SGHAT and FQDESV (reference sequence). This CDR3 is 13 amino acids long. The CDR3 bases are TGTGCCAGCAGCGACGGACTGGCCGGGGAGCTGTTTTTT. It codes for CASSDGLAGELFF.

The chain links TRBV23-1 to TRBJ2-1, with 8 bases fitting TRBD1. TRBV23-1 is flagged as an ORF with uncertain function. This CDR3 spans 14 amino acids. J gave up 10 bases and V 0 bases, and 5 bases lay outside the gene matches. The CDR3 nucleotides read TGCGCCAGCAGTCAATCGCGCGGGGACAGGGAGCAGTTCTTC. It is translated as CASSQSRGDREQFF.

The genes are TRBV28 and TRBJ1-2; 12 bases align to TRBD1. The V gene end was trimmed by 6 bases and the J gene end by 4 bases; junction bases not matched to a gene: 3. The CDR3 has 14 residues. Germline values: CDR1 MDHEN, CDR2 SYDVKM. CDR3 in amino acids: CASRSGQGAYGYTF. CDR3 nucleotide sequence: TGTGCCAGCAGATCGGGACAGGGGGCCTATGGCTACACCTTC.

The chain is built from TRBV6-6 and TRBJ2-3; 12 nucleotides match TRBD2. The CDR3 length is 15 residues. V shed 6 bases, J shed 1 base, and the junction held 2 bases outside the gene matches. Germline values: CDR1 MNHNY, CDR2 SVGAGI (reference sequence). CDR3 sequence: CASRRLAGGTDTQYF. In DNA, the CDR3 is TGTGCCAGCAGGCGACTAGCGGGGGGCACAGATACGCAGTATTTT.

This clone has a handful of counts. The chain joins TRBV28 to TRBJ2-1; 7 bases match TRBD2. Germline V gene sequence: CDR1 MDHEN, CDR2 SYDVKM. The length of the CDR3 is 12 residues. V lost 9 bases and J lost 6; bases outside the gene matches: 5. CDR3 amino acids: CASGRASNEQFF. Written as DNA, the CDR3 is TGTGCCAGTGGGAGGGCCTCCAATGAGCAGTTCTTC.

The V call is TRBV5-1, the J call TRBJ2-7, with D unclear. Germline V gene sequence: CDR1 SGHRS, CDR2 YFSETQ. V lost 0 bases and J lost 3, with 7 bases in between. This CDR3 has 13 residues. CDR3 DNA: TGCGCCAGCAGCTTGGCCGCAGGCTACGAGCAGTACTTC. The encoded protein is CASSLAAGYEQYF.

The chain links TRBV10-3 to TRBJ1-1; D unclear. The CDR3 spans 15 residues. Trimming stripped 3 bases from V and 1 base from J, with 12 bases between. Germline V CDR1 and CDR2: ENHRY, SYGVKD. The DNA of the CDR3 is TGTGCCATCAGTGAAGGTCGTCACAGGAACACTGAAGCTTTCTTT. Its translation is CAISEGRHRNTEAFF.

The chain links TRBV7-2 to TRBJ1-5; 9 bases map to TRBD1. Germline values: CDR1 SGHTA, CDR2 FQGNSA. J lost 7 bases, V lost 3 bases, and 7 bases had no gene match. The CDR3 totals 15 residues. In DNA, the CDR3 is TGTGCCAGCAGCTTTACAGGGGGCGCGGGGCAGCCCCAGCATTTT. The encoded protein is CASSFTGGAGQPQHF.

J is TRBJ2-7 and V is TRBV11-2; D might be TRBD1 (6 bases). With 2 bases removed from V and 7 bases from J, the gap between germline ends came to 18 bases. This CDR3 comprises 15 residues. The germline CDR1 and CDR2 sequences are SGHAT and FQNNGV. CDR3 sequence reads: CASSLTPGVVGEQYF. The DNA for the CDR3 is TGTGCCAGCAGCTTAACCCCAGGGGTGGTAGGAGAGCAGTACTTC.

The CDR3 nucleotides are TGTGCCAGCAGCTTAGCCCTAGCGGGGGGCGGGGATACGCAGTATTTT. Amino acids: CASSLALAGGGDTQYF. V is TRBV7-2 and J is TRBJ2-3, with 11 positions matching TRBD2. Germline loops: CDR1 SGHTA, CDR2 FQGNSA. This CDR3 has 16 residues. V dropped 0 bases and J dropped 6; count of bases not matched to a gene: 5.

The genes are TRBV5-1 and TRBJ1-5, with 8 bases identical to TRBD1. The CDR3 has 20 amino acids. Germline V lookup: CDR1 SGHRS, CDR2 YFSETQ. With 5 bases clipped from V and 0 bases from J, the junction kept 19 bases outside the gene matches. The CDR3: CASRPRGPFKANYSNQPQHF. Written as DNA, the CDR3 is TGCGCCAGCAGGCCCAGGGGGCCTTTCAAAGCCAACTATAGCAATCAGCCCCAGCATTTT.